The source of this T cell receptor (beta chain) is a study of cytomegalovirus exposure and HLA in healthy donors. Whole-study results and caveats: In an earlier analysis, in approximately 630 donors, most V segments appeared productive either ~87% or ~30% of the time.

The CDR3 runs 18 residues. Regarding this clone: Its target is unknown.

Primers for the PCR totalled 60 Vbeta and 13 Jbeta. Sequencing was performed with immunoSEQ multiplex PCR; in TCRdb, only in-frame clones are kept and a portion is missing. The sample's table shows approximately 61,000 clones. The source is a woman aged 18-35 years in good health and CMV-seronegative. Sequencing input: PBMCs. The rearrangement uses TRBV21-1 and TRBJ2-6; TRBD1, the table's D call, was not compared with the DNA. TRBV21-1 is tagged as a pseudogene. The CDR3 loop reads CASSKAEGQVSGANVLTF. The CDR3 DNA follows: TGTGCCAGCAGCAAAGCAGAGGGACAGGTATCTGGGGCCAACGTCCTGACTTTC.